The sequence of this T cell receptor (beta chain) was determined in a study of cytomegalovirus exposure and HLA in healthy donors. Study-wide context: Later, an analysis reported that the 120 or so validation repertoires had used the same platform as the approximately 660 first-cohort repertoires.

The data were produced by immunoSEQ multiplex PCR, yet TCRdb's version contains in-frame clones alone and is incomplete. The table has about 140,000 clones, 85% to 90% seen once; the top ten hold just under 3%. The receptor was derived from a man aged 18 to 35 in good health and CMV-seronegative. The sample was PBMCs.

The CDR3 spells CASSLEGFRGSTDTQYF. CDR3 coding DNA: TGTGCCAGCAGCTTAGAAGGATTCAGGGGTAGCACAGATACGCAGTATTTT. The gene calls are TRBV11-2 and TRBJ2-3; TRBD1 might be the D (6 bases). CDR1 SGHAT and CDR2 FQNNGV come from the germline V gene. Trimming cost V 0 bases and J 0 bases, with 13 bases left between them. This CDR3 contains 17 residues.